One and the same sample provided the 21 T cell receptor beta chains below, sequenced in a study of cytomegalovirus exposure and HLA in healthy donors (dated by TCRdb to about 2017). Receptors were amplified or captured by the immunoSEQ multiplex PCR assay. For the multiplex PCR, a mixture combining 60 forward primers for TCR Vbeta segments and 13 reverse primers for TCR Jbeta segments was used. TCRdb obtained this table from immuneACCESS and retained in-frame rearrangements with V and J assigned. These tables miss some clones; where compared with another copy, unresolved V genes account for less than half of the shortfall, and the remainder is unexplained. The sample profile shows 100,000 to 150,000 clones; under 20% of them were found once. 2.5% to 3% of the sample is held by the ten biggest clonotypes. Sequenced input: PBMCs. The receptors shown here come from a female donor in good health and CMV-seropositive.

This clone was seen a handful of times. The V gene is TRBV15, the J gene TRBJ1-2; a possible D gene is TRBD1 (6 bases). Germline CDR1 LNHNV, CDR2 YYDKDF (reference sequence). The CDR3 is 16 amino acids. The ends were cut back, 4 bases at V and 4 bases at J, with 19 bases in the middle. The CDR3: CATSNFPRGPRYGYTF. Written as DNA, the CDR3 is TGTGCCACCAGCAATTTTCCCAGGGGCCCCCGCTATGGCTACACCTTC.

The chain is built from TRBV5-1 and TRBJ2-5; 9 bases match TRBD2. With 4 bases clipped from V and 1 base from J, the junction kept 2 bases outside the gene matches. CDR3 length: 14 amino acids. Looked up from germline, CDR1 is SGHRS and CDR2 is YFSETQ. The DNA for the CDR3 is TGCGCCAGCAGCGCGGGACTAGCCCAAGAGACCCAGTACTTC. Protein: CASSAGLAQETQYF.

The rearrangement uses TRBV6-6 and TRBJ2-2; 12 nucleotides line up with TRBD2. CDR1 is MNHNY and CDR2 is SVGAGI in the germline V gene (reference sequence). V lost 3 bases to trimming and J lost 7 bases; unmatched junction nucleotides: 6. The CDR3 extends over 16 amino acids. In DNA, the CDR3 is TGTGCCAGCAGTTATACTAGCGGGGGGTCCAGCGGGGAGCTGTTTTTT. Encoded protein: CASSYTSGGSSGELFF.

This clone was seen a handful of times. This chain joins TRBV5-1 and TRBJ2-6; 8 bases are shared with TRBD1. CDR3 size: 17 residues. Germline CDR1 is SGHRS and CDR2 is YFSETQ. Trimming took 4 bases from V and 0 from J; bases not matched to a gene: 6. The CDR3 region is CASSGQGPNSGANVLTF. The CDR3 region has the DNA TGCGCCAGCAGCGGACAGGGTCCAAACTCTGGGGCCAACGTCCTGACTTTC. Looking up the rest from reference TRBV5-1 and TRBJ2-6 gives the full variable domain: KAGVTQTPRYLIKTRGQQVTLSCSPISGHRSVSWYQQTPGQGLQFLFEYFSETQRNKGNFPGRFSGRQFSNSRSEMNVSTLELGDSALYLCASSGQGPNSGANVLTFGAGSRLTVL.

The CDR3 reads CASSVAPRAEVDTQYF. CDR3 DNA sequence: TGTGCCAGCAGCGTAGCTCCGCGGGCTGAGGTAGATACGCAGTATTTT. The chain carries TRBV9 and TRBJ2-3, with a weak D call TRBD2 (5 bases). Germline V lookup: CDR1 SGDLS, CDR2 YYNGEE. CDR3 size: 16 residues. V was shortened by 0 bases and J by 5 bases, with 16 bases between the two germline ends.

This clone was seen a handful of times. This rearrangement joins TRBV7-2 to TRBJ2-3; D uncertain. The V gene lost 4 bases and the J gene lost 4 bases, with 9 bases spanning the gap. The CDR3 is 13 residues long. Germline assignment: CDR1 SGHTA and CDR2 FQGNSA. CDR3 sequence: CASSSRPSDTQYF. Written as DNA, the CDR3 is TGTGCCAGCAGCTCGCGTCCCTCAGATACGCAGTATTTT.

This chain links TRBV7-9 with TRBJ2-7; a possible D gene is TRBD1 (6 bases). The length of the CDR3 is 18 residues. Trimming shortened V by 4 bases and J by 5 bases, and 27 bases separated the two germline ends. The V gene's germline CDR1 is SEHNR and CDR2 FQNEAQ (reference sequence). CDR3 coding DNA: TGTGCCAGCAGCTCCGTGCCCCCAAGCAGGGGCTACACAGACGAGCAGTACTTC. It specifies CASSSVPPSRGYTDEQYF.

A few counts support this clone. The rearrangement links TRBV28 to TRBJ1-1; D may be TRBD1 (5 bases). V was clipped by 2 bases and J by 2 bases, with 9 bases between them. This CDR3 has 14 residues. CDR1 and CDR2 (germline): MDHEN, SYDVKM. The CDR3 nucleotides are TGTGCCAGCAGTTTAAGACAGTCTAACACTGAAGCTTTCTTT. Translating it yields CASSLRQSNTEAFF.

This clone was observed a handful of times. V usage is TRBV9 and J usage is TRBJ2-2; D possibly corresponds to TRBD2 (7 bases). Germline CDR1 and CDR2: SGDLS and YYNGEE. The length of the CDR3 is 16 residues. V was clipped by 4 bases and J by 5 bases, with 18 bases between them. Here the CDR3 reads CASSMNGGRATGELFF. DNA of the CDR3: TGTGCCAGCAGCATGAACGGGGGGCGGGCAACCGGGGAGCTGTTTTTT.

V and J are TRBV27 and TRBJ2-7; 10 nucleotides agree with TRBD2. Germline V CDR1 and CDR2: MNHEY, SMNVEV (reference sequence). The V and J ends lost 3 bases and 6 bases, in that order; junction bases with no gene match: 11. CDR3 length: 16 amino acids. CDR3 protein: CASSFRRASGSSEQYF. The CDR3 DNA is TGTGCCAGCAGTTTCCGTCGGGCTAGCGGGAGTTCCGAGCAGTACTTC.

This clone was detected a few times. This sequence joins TRBV4-1 and TRBJ2-7, with 9 bases that match TRBD1. V dropped 3 bases and J dropped 4; count of bases not matched to a gene: 10. The CDR3 loop spans 16 amino acids. Germline CDR1 and CDR2: MGHRA and YSYEKL. CDR3 loop: CASSQVFSGQGYEQYF. The CDR3 bases are TGCGCCAGCAGCCAGGTTTTTTCGGGACAGGGATACGAGCAGTACTTC.

This rearrangement joins TRBV15 to TRBJ1-4; the D gene is possibly TRBD1 (5 bases). The V gene's germline CDR1 is LNHNV and CDR2 YYDKDF (reference sequence). This CDR3 is built from 16 residues. Trimming removed 0 bases at V and 5 bases at J, with 13 bases between. For the CDR3, the DNA is TGTGCCACCAGCAGAGATCTAGTTGGGGGGAATGAAAAACTGTTTTTT. Its protein is CATSRDLVGGNEKLFF. The whole variable domain, remainder taken from reference TRBV15 and TRBJ1-4, is DAMVIQNPRYQVTQFGKPVTLSCSQTLNHNVMYWYQQKSSQAPKLLFHYYDKDFNNEADTPDNFQSRRPNTSFCFLDIRSPGLGDTAMYLCATSRDLVGGNEKLFFGSGTQLSVL.

V gene TRBV7-6 combines with J gene TRBJ1-2, with D perhaps matching TRBD1 (5 bases). V lost 5 bases and J lost 4, with 14 bases in between. CDR3 length: 14 residues. Germline lookup yields CDR1 SGHVS and CDR2 FNYEAQ. CDR3 bases: TGTGCCAGCAGCGCAGGGTCCTGGGTCTATGGCTACACCTTC. Translated, it gives CASSAGSWVYGYTF. The variable domain in full, completed from reference TRBV7-6 and TRBJ1-2, reads GAGVSQSPRYKVTKRGQDVALRCDPISGHVSLYWYRQALGQGPEFLTYFNYEAQQDKSGLPNDRFSAERPEGSISTLTIQRTEQRDSAMYRCASSAGSWVYGYTFGSGTRLTVV.

This clone was counted only a few times. The V gene is TRBV6-5, the J gene TRBJ2-3, with D possibly matching TRBD2 (6 bases). The CDR3 is made up of 14 amino acids. Germline values: CDR1 MNHEY, CDR2 SVGAGI. V was trimmed by 2 bases and J by 5 bases, leaving 11 bases between them. The CDR3 region is CASSYVGGGDTQYF. In nucleotides, the CDR3 is TGTGCCAGCAGTTACGTGGGGGGTGGAGATACGCAGTATTTT.

This clone was found a few times. The gene calls are TRBV7-9 and TRBJ2-7; TRBD1 might be the D (5 bases). The CDR3 totals 14 residues. The V and J ends lost 3 bases and 0 bases respectively, with 9 bases between them. In germline, CDR1 is SEHNR, CDR2 FQNEAQ (reference sequence). In DNA, the CDR3 is TGTGCCAGCAGCTTTACAAGGGGCTCCTACGAGCAGTACTTC. Translated: CASSFTRGSYEQYF.

This clone came up a few times. This sequence joins TRBV6-1 and TRBJ1-1; 8 bases agree with TRBD1. The V segment lost 6 bases and the J segment 1 base; nucleotides outside the gene matches: 7. Germline CDR1 MNHNS, CDR2 SASEGT. The CDR3 is 15 residues long. The CDR3 sequence: CASRDRGGRNTEAFF. CDR3 bases: TGTGCCAGCAGAGACAGGGGCGGGAGGAACACTGAAGCTTTCTTT.

The chain is built from TRBV28 and TRBJ2-2; tentative D call: TRBD2 (6 bases). The CDR3 is 13 amino acids. In germline, CDR1 is MDHEN, CDR2 SYDVKM. V gave up 3 bases and J gave up 7 bases, with 9 bases separating them. CDR3 region: CASSFSGGGELFF. CDR3 nucleotides: TGTGCCAGCAGTTTTTCCGGGGGCGGGGAGCTGTTTTTT.

This clone has just a few counts. CDR3 nucleotide sequence: TGTGCCAGCAGCTTCGGAGATGGCAGGGAAGTAACTCAGCCCCAGCATTTT. Translation gives CASSFGDGREVTQPQHF. The chain combines TRBV5-6 with TRBJ1-5, with D possibly matching TRBD1 (5 bases). V shed 2 bases and J shed 6 bases, with 21 bases lying between them. The germline gives CDR1 SGHDT, CDR2 YYEEEE. This CDR3 spans 17 amino acids.

The chain couples TRBV7-9 to TRBJ2-1, with TRBD2 identical over 9 bases. Trimming took 2 bases from V and 2 from J; bases not matched to a gene: 4. This CDR3 contains 16 residues. The germline gives CDR1 SEHNR, CDR2 FQNEAQ (reference sequence). This CDR3 reads CASSLTASGTYNEQFF. The CDR3 nucleotides are TGTGCCAGCAGCTTAACAGCTAGCGGGACCTACAATGAGCAGTTCTTC.

This clone occurred a few times. This CDR3 reads CASSLTPLSPLHF. The CDR3 DNA reads TGTGCCAGCAGCTTAACCCCACTTTCACCCCTCCACTTT. This sequence joins TRBV11-2 and TRBJ1-6, with no clear D. The V gene lost 2 bases and the J gene lost 9 bases, with 8 bases spanning the gap. Germline CDR1 is SGHAT and CDR2 is FQNNGV. There are 13 residues in the CDR3.

The chain joins TRBV6-1 to TRBJ1-1, with 7 bases aligning to TRBD1. Germline-derived CDR1 and CDR2 are MNHNS and SASEGT. The CDR3 is 15 residues long. V lost 4 bases, J lost 0 bases, and 5 bases stayed unmatched. CDR3 region: CASSVSGGLNTEAFF. The CDR3 bases are TGTGCCAGCAGTGTCTCAGGGGGTTTGAACACTGAAGCTTTCTTT.